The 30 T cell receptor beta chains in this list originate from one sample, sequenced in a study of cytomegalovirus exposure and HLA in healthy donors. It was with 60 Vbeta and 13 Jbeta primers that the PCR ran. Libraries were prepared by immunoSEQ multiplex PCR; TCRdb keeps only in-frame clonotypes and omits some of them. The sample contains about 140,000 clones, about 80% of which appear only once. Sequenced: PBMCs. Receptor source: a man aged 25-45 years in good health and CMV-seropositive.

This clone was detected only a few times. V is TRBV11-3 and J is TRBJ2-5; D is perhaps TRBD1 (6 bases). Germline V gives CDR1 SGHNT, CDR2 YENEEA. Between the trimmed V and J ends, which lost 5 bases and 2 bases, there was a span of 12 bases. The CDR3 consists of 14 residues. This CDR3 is CASSPGTGQETQYF. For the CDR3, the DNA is TGTGCCAGCAGCCCAGGCACAGGGCAAGAGACCCAGTACTTC.

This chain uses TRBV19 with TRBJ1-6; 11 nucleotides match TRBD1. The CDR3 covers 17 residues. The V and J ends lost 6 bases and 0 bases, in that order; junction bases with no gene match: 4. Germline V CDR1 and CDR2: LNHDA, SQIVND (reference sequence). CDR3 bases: TGTGCCAGTAGACCGGGGACAGGGGGCTCCTATAATTCACCCCTCCACTTT. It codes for CASRPGTGGSYNSPLHF.

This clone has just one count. Written as DNA, the CDR3 is TGTGCCAGCCAACTAGCGGGAGGGCCCGGGAATGAGCAGTTCTTC. Its translation: CASQLAGGPGNEQFF. The chain carries TRBV5-4 and TRBJ2-1, with 13 bases fitting TRBD2. The CDR3 spans 15 residues. Per germline, CDR1 SGHNT and CDR2 YYREEE (reference sequence). The J segment lost 7 bases and the V segment lost 7 bases, leaving 8 bases of the junction unmatched.

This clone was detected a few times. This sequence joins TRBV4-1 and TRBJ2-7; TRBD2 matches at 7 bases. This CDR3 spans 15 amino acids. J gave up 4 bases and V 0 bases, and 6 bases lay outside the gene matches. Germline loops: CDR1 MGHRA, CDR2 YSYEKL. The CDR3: CASSQDRGGIYEQYF. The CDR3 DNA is TGCGCCAGCAGCCAAGATCGGGGAGGGATTTACGAGCAGTACTTC.

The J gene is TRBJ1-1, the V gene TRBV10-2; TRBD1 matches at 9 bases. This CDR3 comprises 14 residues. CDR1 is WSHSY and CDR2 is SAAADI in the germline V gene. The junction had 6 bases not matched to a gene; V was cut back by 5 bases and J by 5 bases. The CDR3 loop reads CASSTRQGDTEAFF. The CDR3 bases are TGCGCCAGCAGTACAAGACAGGGGGATACTGAAGCTTTCTTT.

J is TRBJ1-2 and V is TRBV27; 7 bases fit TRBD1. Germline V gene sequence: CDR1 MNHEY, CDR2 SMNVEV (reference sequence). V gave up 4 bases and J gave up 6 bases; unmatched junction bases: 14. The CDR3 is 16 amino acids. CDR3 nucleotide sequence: TGTGCCAGCAGTTACGCAGGGGGACAGAAGGGGAATGGCTACACCTTC. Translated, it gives CASSYAGGQKGNGYTF.

The CDR3 here is CATSRETQGLETQYF. For the CDR3, the DNA is TGTGCCACCAGCAGAGAGACCCAGGGGCTTGAGACCCAGTACTTC. The V gene is TRBV15, the J gene TRBJ2-5; possibly TRBD1 for D (6 bases). Germline CDR1 is LNHNV and CDR2 is YYDKDF (reference sequence). CDR3 length equals 15 residues. V lost 0 bases to trimming and J lost 5 bases, with 13 bases between them.

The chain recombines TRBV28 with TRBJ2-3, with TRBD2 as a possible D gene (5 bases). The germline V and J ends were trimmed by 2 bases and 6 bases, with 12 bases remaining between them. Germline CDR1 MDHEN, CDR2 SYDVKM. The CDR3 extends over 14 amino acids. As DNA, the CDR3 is TGTGCCAGCAGTTTAAAGGACTTCACGGATACGCAGTATTTT. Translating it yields CASSLKDFTDTQYF.

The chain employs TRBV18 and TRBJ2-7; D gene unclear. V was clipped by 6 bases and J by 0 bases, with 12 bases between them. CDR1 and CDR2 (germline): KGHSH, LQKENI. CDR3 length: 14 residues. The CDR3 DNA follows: TGTGCCAGCTCTTACTCGGCAGGCTCCTACGAGCAGTACTTC. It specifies CASSYSAGSYEQYF.

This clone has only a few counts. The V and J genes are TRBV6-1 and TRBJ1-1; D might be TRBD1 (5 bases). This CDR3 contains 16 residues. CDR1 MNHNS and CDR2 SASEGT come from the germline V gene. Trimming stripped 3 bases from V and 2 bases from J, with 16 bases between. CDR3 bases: TGTGCCAGCAGTGACAGGGCCCGGGGGTCTAACACTGAAGCTTTCTTT. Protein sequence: CASSDRARGSNTEAFF.

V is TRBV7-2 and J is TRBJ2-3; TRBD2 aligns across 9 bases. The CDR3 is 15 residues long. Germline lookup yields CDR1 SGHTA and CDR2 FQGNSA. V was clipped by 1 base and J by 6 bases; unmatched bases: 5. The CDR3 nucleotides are TGTGCCAGCAGCTTAGGGCTAGCGGGATTCGATACGCAGTATTTT. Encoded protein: CASSLGLAGFDTQYF.

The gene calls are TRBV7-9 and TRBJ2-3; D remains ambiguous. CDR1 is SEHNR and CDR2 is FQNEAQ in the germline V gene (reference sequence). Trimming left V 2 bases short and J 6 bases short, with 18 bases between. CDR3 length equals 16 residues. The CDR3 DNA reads TGTGCCAGCAGCTTACGTTACGTCCTCTCGAGGGATACGCAGTATTTT. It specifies CASSLRYVLSRDTQYF.

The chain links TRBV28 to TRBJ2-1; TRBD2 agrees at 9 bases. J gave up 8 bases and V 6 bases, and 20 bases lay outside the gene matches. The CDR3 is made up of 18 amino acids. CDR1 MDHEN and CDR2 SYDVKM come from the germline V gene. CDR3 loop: CASSPGGPLSGSMDEQFF. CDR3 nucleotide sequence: TGTGCCAGCAGCCCCGGGGGTCCCCTTAGCGGGAGTATGGATGAGCAGTTCTTC.

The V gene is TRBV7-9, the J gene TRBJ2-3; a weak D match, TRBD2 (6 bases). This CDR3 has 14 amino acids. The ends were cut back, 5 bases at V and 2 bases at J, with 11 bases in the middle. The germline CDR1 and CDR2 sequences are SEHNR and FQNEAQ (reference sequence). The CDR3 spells CASSLGLLTDTQYF. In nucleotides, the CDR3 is TGTGCCAGCAGCCTGGGACTCCTCACAGATACGCAGTATTTT. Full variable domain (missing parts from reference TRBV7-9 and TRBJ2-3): DTGVSQNPRHKITKRGQNVTFRCDPISEHNRLYWYRQTLGQGPEFLTYFQNEAQLEKSRLLSDRFSAERPKGSFSTLEIQRTEQGDSAMYLCASSLGLLTDTQYFGPGTRLTVL.

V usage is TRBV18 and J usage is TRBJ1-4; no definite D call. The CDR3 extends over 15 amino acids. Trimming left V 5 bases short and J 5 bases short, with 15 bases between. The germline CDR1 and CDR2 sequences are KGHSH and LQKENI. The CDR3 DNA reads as TGTGCCAGCTCATCTGACCCCGGAGGAAATGAAAAACTGTTTTTT. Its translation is CASSSDPGGNEKLFF.

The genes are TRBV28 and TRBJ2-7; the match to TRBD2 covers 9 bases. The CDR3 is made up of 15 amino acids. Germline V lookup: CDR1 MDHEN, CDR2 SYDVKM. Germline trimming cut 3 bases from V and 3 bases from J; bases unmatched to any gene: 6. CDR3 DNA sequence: TGTGCCAGCAGTTTGGGGGGTAGCGGGGGCTACGAGCAGTACTTC. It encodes CASSLGGSGGYEQYF. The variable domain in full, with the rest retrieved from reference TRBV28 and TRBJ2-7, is DVKVTQSSRYLVKRTGEKVFLECVQDMDHENMFWYRQDPGLGLRLIYFSYDVKMKEKGDIPEGYSVSREKKERFSLILESASTNQTSMYLCASSLGGSGGYEQYFGPGTRLTVT.

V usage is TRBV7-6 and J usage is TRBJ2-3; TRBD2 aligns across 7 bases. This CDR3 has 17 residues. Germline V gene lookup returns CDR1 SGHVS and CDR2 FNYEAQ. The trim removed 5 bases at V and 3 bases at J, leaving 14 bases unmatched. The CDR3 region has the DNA TGTGCCAGCAGCCTCCGCCGAGCGGGAACCTTAACAGATACGCAGTATTTT. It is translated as CASSLRRAGTLTDTQYF.

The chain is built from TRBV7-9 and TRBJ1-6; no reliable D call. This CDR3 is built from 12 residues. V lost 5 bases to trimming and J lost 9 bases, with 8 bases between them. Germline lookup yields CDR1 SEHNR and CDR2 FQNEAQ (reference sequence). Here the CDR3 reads CASSKEGSPLHF. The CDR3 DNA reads TGTGCCAGCAGCAAAGAGGGTTCACCCCTCCACTTT.

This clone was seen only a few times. The CDR3 reads CASSILAGHGYTF. The CDR3 DNA reads TGTGCCAGTAGTATATTGGCAGGGCATGGCTACACCTTC. V gene TRBV19 combines with J gene TRBJ1-2, with D maybe TRBD1 (5 bases). The CDR3 runs to 13 residues. V lost 2 bases, J lost 6 bases, and 10 bases lay in between. CDR1 is LNHDA and CDR2 is SQIVND in the germline V gene (reference sequence).

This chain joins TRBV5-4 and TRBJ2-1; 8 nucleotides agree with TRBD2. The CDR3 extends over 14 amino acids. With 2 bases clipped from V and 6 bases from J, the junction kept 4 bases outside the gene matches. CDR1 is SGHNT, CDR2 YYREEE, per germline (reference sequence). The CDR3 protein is CASSLRTSPNEQFF. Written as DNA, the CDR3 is TGTGCCAGCAGCTTAAGGACTAGCCCCAATGAGCAGTTCTTC.

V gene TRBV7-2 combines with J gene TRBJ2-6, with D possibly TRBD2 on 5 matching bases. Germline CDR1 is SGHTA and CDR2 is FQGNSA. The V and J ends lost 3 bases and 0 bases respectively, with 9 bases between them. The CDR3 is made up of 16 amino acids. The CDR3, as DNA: TGTGCCAGCAGCTTGTACGGGAACTCTGGGGCCAACGTCCTGACTTTC. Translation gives CASSLYGNSGANVLTF.

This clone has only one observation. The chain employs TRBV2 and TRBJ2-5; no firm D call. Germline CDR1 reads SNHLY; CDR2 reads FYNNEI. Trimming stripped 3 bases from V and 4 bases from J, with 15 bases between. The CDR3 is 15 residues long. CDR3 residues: CASSETGRYPETQYF. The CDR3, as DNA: TGTGCCAGCAGTGAGACTGGCCGGTATCCAGAGACCCAGTACTTC. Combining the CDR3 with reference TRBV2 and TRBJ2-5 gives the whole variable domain EPEVTQTPSHQVTQMGQEVILRCVPISNHLYFYWYRQILGQKVEFLVSFYNNEISEKSEIFDDQFSVERPDGSNFTLKIRSTKLEDSAMYFCASSETGRYPETQYFGPGTRLLVL.

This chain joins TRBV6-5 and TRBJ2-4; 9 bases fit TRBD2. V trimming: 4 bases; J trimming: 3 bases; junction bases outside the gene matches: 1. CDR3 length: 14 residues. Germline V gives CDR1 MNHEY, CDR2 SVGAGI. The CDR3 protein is CASSSAGGKNIQYF. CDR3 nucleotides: TGTGCCAGCAGTTCAGCGGGGGGCAAAAACATTCAGTACTTC.

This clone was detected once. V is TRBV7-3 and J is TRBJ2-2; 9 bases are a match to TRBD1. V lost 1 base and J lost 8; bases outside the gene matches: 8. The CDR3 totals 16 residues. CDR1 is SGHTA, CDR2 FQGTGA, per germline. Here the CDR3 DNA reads TGTGCCAGCAGCTTAAGGTCACAGGGGGCGTCTGGGGAGCTGTTTTTT. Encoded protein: CASSLRSQGASGELFF.

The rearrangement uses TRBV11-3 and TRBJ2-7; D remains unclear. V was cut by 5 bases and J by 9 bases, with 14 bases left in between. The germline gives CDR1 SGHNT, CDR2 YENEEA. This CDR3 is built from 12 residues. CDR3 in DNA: TGTGCCAGCAGCCTACCTTCAAGTCCGCAGTACTTC. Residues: CASSLPSSPQYF.

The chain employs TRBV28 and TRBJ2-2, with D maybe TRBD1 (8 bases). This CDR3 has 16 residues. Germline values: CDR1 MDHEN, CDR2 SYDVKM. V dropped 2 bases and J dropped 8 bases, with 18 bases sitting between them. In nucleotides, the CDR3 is TGTGCCAGCAGTTTAAGCGGGACAGGAAACGCAGGGGAGCTGTTTTTT. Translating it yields CASSLSGTGNAGELFF.

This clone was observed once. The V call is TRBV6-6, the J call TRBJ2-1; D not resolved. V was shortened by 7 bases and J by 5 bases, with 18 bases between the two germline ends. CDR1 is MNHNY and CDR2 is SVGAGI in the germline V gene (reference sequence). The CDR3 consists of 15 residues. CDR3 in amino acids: CASTLQLASDNEQFF. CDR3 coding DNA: TGTGCCAGCACCCTACAACTTGCCAGCGACAATGAGCAGTTCTTC.

The CDR3 coding sequence is TGTGCCAGCAGTCAGATCTACGAGCAGTACTTC. It codes for CASSQIYEQYF. The chain joins TRBV27 to TRBJ2-7; D ambiguous. The V gene lost 5 bases and the J gene lost 3 bases, with 5 bases spanning the gap. This CDR3 has 11 residues. The germline V gene has CDR1 MNHEY and CDR2 SMNVEV (reference sequence).

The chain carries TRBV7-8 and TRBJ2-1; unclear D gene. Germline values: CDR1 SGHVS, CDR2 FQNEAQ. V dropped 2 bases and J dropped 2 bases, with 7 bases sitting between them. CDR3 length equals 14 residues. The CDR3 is CASSLKETYNEQFF. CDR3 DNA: TGTGCCAGCAGCTTAAAGGAGACCTACAATGAGCAGTTCTTC.

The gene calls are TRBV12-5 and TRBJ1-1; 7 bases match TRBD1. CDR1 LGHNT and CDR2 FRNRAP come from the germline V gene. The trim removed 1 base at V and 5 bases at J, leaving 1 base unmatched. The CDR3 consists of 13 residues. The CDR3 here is CASGLETGTEAFF. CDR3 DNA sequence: TGTGCTAGTGGTTTGGAGACAGGGACTGAAGCTTTCTTT.